The entry below describes one TCR beta chain. This clonotype came up many times. Its antigen is still unknown. Per-nucleotide qualities are absent, and no much larger clonotype sits a single base away. This entry is derived from a study of T cell repertoires in cytomegalovirus infection (dated by TCRdb to about 2019). As for the study more broadly: Donor HLA type was relevant to the analysis, because carriage of CMV infection together with the matching HLA type was indicated by public TCR beta signatures. Overall study outcomes, separate from this receptor: The ex vivo response was dominated by HLA-C-restricted CMV-specific TCR beta clonotypes, which also provided the single most frequent clonotype in two of eight donors. In both this cohort and an independent approximately 400-donor cohort, the cumulative frequency of public TCR beta family members distinguished carriers of CMV infection plus the relevant HLA type.

Sequencing used an Illumina HiSeq 1500. TCRdb trimmed the raw reads at Q25, called clones with MiXCR and kept productive beta chains. Every entry covers one CDR3 protein and lists the most common genes and DNA from its rows. The sample yields under 150,000 distinct CDR3 sequences; 8% to 9% were counted once. The top ten constitute 10% of the sample. Trimming takes 5 bases from V and 1 base from J, and the germline ends sit 14 bases apart. Looking up the germline V gene yields CDR1 SGHVS and CDR2 FQNEAQ. Measured from the cysteine to the phenylalanine, the CDR3 is 15 residues long. CDR3 DNA is the only sequence kept; it has 45 bases, read in frame from the first base.

The receptor's source is a human donor in good health (CMV status not recorded). Some clones in this sample may be carry-over from other donors' samples. Material for sequencing was PBMCs. Recombination joined TRBV7-8 with TRBJ1-1, and the D gene may be TRBD1, 5 bases matching. CDR3 sequence: CASSPVGVPNTEAFF. The DNA sequence follows: TGTGCCAGCAGCCCCGTAGGGGTCCCGAACACTGAAGCTTTCTTT.